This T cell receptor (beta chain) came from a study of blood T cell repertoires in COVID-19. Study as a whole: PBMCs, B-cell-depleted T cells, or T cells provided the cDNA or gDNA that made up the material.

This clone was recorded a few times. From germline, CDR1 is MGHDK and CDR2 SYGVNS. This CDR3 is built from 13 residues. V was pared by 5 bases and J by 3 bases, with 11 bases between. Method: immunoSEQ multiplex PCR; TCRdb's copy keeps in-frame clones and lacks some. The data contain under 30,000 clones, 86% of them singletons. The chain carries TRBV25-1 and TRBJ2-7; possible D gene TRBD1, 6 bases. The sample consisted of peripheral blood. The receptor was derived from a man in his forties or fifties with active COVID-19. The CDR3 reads CASSLQGNYEQYF. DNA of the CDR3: TGTGCCAGCAGTCTACAGGGCAACTACGAGCAGTACTTC.